The TCR beta chain described here comes from a study of blood T cell repertoires in COVID-19. After removal of 4 bases from V and 5 bases from J, the junction contained 6 bases not matched to a gene. The CDR3 extends over 16 amino acids. Germline values: CDR1 SGHRS, CDR2 YFSETQ. The authors' processing: Reference gene primer amplification yielded estimated nucleated cell counts. Data came from immunoSEQ multiplex PCR; TCRdb stores just in-frame clones and leaves some out. V and J calls plus clone size are reproduced from that table; the DNA served to infer D and trimming. The profile covers 190,000 or so clones, with approximately 89% appearing a single time and approximately 4% taken by the ten largest.

The clonotype comes from a woman aged 25 to 39 with acute or convalescent COVID-19. The chain employs TRBV5-1 and TRBJ2-3; 14 nucleotides agree with TRBD2. Sequenced sample: peripheral blood. CDR3 in amino acids: CASSPPTSGRGDTQYF. CDR3 DNA sequence: TGCGCCAGCAGCCCACCGACTAGCGGGAGGGGAGATACGCAGTATTTT.